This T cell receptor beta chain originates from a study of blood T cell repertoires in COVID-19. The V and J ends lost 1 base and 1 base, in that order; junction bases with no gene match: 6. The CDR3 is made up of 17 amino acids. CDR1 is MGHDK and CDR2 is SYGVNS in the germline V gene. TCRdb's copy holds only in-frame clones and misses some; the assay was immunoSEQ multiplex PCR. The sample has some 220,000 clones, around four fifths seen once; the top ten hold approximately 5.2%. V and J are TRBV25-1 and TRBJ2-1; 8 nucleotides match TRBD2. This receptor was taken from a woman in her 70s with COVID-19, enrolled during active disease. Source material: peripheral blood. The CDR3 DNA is TGTGCCAGCAGTGAATTGCCAAGCGGGAGATCCTACAATGAGCAGTTCTTC. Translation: CASSELPSGRSYNEQFF.